The 8 T cell receptor beta chains given below trace back to one sample, sequenced in a study of T cell responses to AZD1222 COVID-19 vaccine. Clones were read by immunoSEQ multiplex PCR, and TCRdb kept only the in-frame ones, dropping some. The data contain fewer than 200,000 clones, almost 90% of them singletons. The starting material was peripheral blood, obtained on day 0 of AZD1222 vaccination. The receptor set was obtained from an adult in good health.

The chain links TRBV6-5 to TRBJ2-7; TRBD1 might be the D (6 bases). This CDR3 has 15 residues. V lost 6 bases to trimming and J lost 0 bases, with 15 bases between them. In germline, CDR1 is MNHEY, CDR2 SVGAGI. The CDR3 sequence: CASSPRDISSYEQYF. CDR3 sequence (DNA): TGTGCCAGCAGCCCCCGGGACATAAGCTCCTACGAGCAGTACTTC.

The CDR3 spells CAWSVGRGPGGDTQYF. The CDR3 DNA reads TGTGCCTGGAGTGTAGGCAGGGGACCGGGAGGGGATACGCAGTATTTT. V gene TRBV30 combines with J gene TRBJ2-3, with 8 positions matching TRBD2. Germline CDR1 and CDR2: GTSNPN and SVGIG (reference sequence). The CDR3 has 16 residues. V shed 0 bases, J shed 6 bases, and the junction held 11 bases outside the gene matches. Looking up the rest from reference TRBV30 and TRBJ2-3 gives the full variable domain: SQTIHQWPATLVQPVGSPLSLECTVEGTSNPNLYWYRQAAGRGLQLLFYSVGIGQISSEVPQNLSASRPQDRQFILSSKKLLLSDSGFYLCAWSVGRGPGGDTQYFGPGTRLTVL.

The V gene is TRBV4-2, the J gene TRBJ2-7; TRBD1 matches at 11 bases. The trim removed 0 bases at V and 4 bases at J, leaving 8 bases unmatched. The CDR3 is 17 amino acids. Germline CDR1 reads LGHNA; CDR2 reads YNFKEQ. The CDR3 loop reads CASSQDFGQGARYEQYF. The DNA for the CDR3 is TGTGCCAGCAGCCAAGATTTTGGACAGGGGGCTCGGTACGAGCAGTACTTC.

The chain carries TRBV29-1 and TRBJ1-2, with 8 bases matching TRBD1. J lost 8 bases, V lost 5 bases, and 10 bases had no gene match. CDR3 length: 13 amino acids. Germline CDR1 reads SQVTM; CDR2 reads ANQGSEA. The DNA of the CDR3 is TGCAGCGTTTCTGGACAGGGAGAATACGGCTACACCTTC. This translates into CSVSGQGEYGYTF.

The chain combines TRBV4-1 with TRBJ2-7; TRBD1 matches at 9 bases. Germline CDR1 and CDR2: MGHRA and YSYEKL. After removal of 4 bases from V and 4 bases from J, the junction contained 5 bases not matched to a gene. The CDR3 sequence is 14 residues long. The CDR3 is CASSPGTGYYEQYF. CDR3 sequence (DNA): TGCGCCAGCAGCCCCGGGACAGGGTATTACGAGCAGTACTTC.

The chain uses TRBV19 and TRBJ2-5, with TRBD1 matching over 9 bases. The trim removed 3 bases at V and 7 bases at J, leaving 9 bases unmatched. Germline assignment: CDR1 LNHDA and CDR2 SQIVND (reference sequence). This CDR3 is built from 15 residues. CDR3 coding DNA: TGTGCCAGTAGTATTTCAGGACAGGGGAGCGGGACCCAGTACTTC. Encoded protein: CASSISGQGSGTQYF.

The chain employs TRBV11-2 and TRBJ2-5; 9 bases are shared with TRBD1. V dropped 5 bases and J dropped 3; count of bases not matched to a gene: 7. Germline values: CDR1 SGHAT, CDR2 FQNNGV. The CDR3 is 15 amino acids. The CDR3 spells CASSAEGQGKETQYF. The CDR3 DNA follows: TGTGCCAGCAGCGCAGAGGGACAGGGAAAAGAGACCCAGTACTTC.

This chain joins TRBV18 and TRBJ1-5, with a tentative D call TRBD1 (6 bases). Trimming removed 3 bases from V and 2 bases from J, with 11 bases in between. Germline CDR1 and CDR2: KGHSH and LQKENI. The CDR3 is 15 residues long. The DNA of the CDR3 is TGTGCCAGCTCACCTTTTGAGGGGGGCAATCAGCCCCAGCATTTT. It yields the protein CASSPFEGGNQPQHF.